This entry is about one T cell receptor (beta chain). No cognate antigen has been identified for it. One base away there is no much larger clone; base qualities are not given. The approximately 41 donors, aged about 6 to 95 years, were systemically healthy Caucasian individuals from Russia. Roughly 10 milliliters of peripheral blood were drawn from each donor into EDTA-treated Vacutainer tubes. Ficoll-Paque density-gradient centrifugation was used to isolate PBMCs, with at least 6.5 million per sample. Trizol reagent was used to extract total RNA from the PBMCs, yielding at least 6 micrograms per sample. The percentages of naive CD45RAhigh/CD27high T cells were determined by flow cytometry on a PBMC aliquot from every donor. The source of the sample is a study of blood T cells in healthy people across ages (dated by TCRdb to 2013 to 2016). A note on the overall study: In model experiments, template switching captured roughly one uniquely barcoded TCR beta cDNA molecule for every two T cells. Age-related changes in TCR beta repertoire diversity were measured in the study by deep sequencing normalized with unique cDNA molecular identifiers. Four age groups were formed from the donors: young (average approximately 16 years), middle-aged (around 41), aged (more than 55) and long-lived (less than 85). Two additional independent replicas of 1 million unique cDNA reads from the same blood draw were analyzed for two donors (one aged 18 to 30 and one aged 80 or older). Summary of the overall study and its limitations: Compared with the aged group, the long-lived group had more naive CD4+ T cells, fewer expanded clones and increased TCR diversity, suggesting age selection. As age increased, observed TCR beta diversity per million T cells dropped in a roughly linear way, and a significant reduction was already evident by age about 40. The percentage of naive T cells measured by flow cytometry correlated strongly with observed TCR beta diversity. Estimates of total diversity from one million sequenced T cells were regarded as lower bounds and underestimates. Conclusive comparison of naive and antigen-experienced compartments was prevented by the profiling of bulk unsorted PBMCs. Because donor CMV infection status was unknown, age-related changes in expanded clonotypes were potentially confounded.

Deletion took 2 bases off V and 5 bases off J, with a span of 13 bases between the germline ends. CDR1 is given as DFQATT and CDR2 as SNEGSKA, both from the germline V gene (reference sequence). The CDR3 measures 13 amino acids from cysteine to phenylalanine. CDR3 DNA is the only sequence kept; it has 39 bases, read in frame from the first base. The protocol used for the library was 5' RACE. Data came from an Illumina HiSeq 2500. The second PCR ran for roughly 6 to 11 cycles and used a J-beta primer mix along with a sample-barcoded 5' primer. Each TCR beta cDNA molecule received a unique molecular identifier from a template-switch 5' adaptor carrying 12 random nucleotides. At least 3 million CDR3-containing paired-end reads were obtained from each sample. First-strand cDNA was synthesized from all RNA with the Mint cDNA synthesis kit, primed by a TRBC-specific oligonucleotide. Following uracil-DNA glycosylase treatment, a first 18-cycle PCR with universal primers M1SS and BC2_uni_R was performed on all cDNA. The authors processed their data as follows. For normalization, 1 million high-quality reads were randomly selected from each sample, with every read carrying a distinct molecular identifier. Reads sharing molecular identifiers were discarded rather than binned into consensus sequences. MiTCR, set to a Q25 quality threshold and the strictest error-elimination algorithm, was used for CDR3 identification, clonotype clustering and error correction. Lower-bound total TCR beta diversity was estimated with a nonparametric unseen species model using Euler transformation. The raw public data were reprocessed by TCRdb itself: fastp quality trimming at Q25, MiXCR clonotype calling, in-frame beta chains only. Each CDR3 protein appears once, grouped with its most common genes and DNA. In this record, the V and J calls reflect TCRdb's handling and not the investigators' own analysis. Counted in this sample were 750,000 to 850,000 distinct CDR3 sequences; around 25% of them appeared once. The ten largest clones represent approximately 4% of the sample.

The sample also formed part of further work on T cells of mothers and their children. As the second paper documents: Donors were nine systemically healthy Caucasian individuals: three mothers and their six children. cDNA synthesis used all of the extracted RNA, with roughly 1.5 ug of RNA in each 15 ul reaction. Sample barcodes and 2-4 random nucleotides were added via the M1S primer in the second PCR. Over 8 million TCR beta CDR3 reads came from each mother, compared with several million reads from each child. Thymic selection shapes the output of TCR recombination in a similar way in related and unrelated pairs, and inherited differences have a minor effect. Related mother-child pairs always showed normalized repertoire overlap that was slightly higher than in unrelated mother-child pairs, though the difference was never significant. No persistent microchimeric T cell clones were found, with a detection sensitivity of roughly 92 clones per million clonotypes. Deep NGS was used in the study to compare the TCR beta repertoires of mothers and children and to look for features that separate related mother-child pairs from unrelated individuals. The mean age was about 37 +/- 4 years for the mothers and about 10 +/- 4 years for the children. Libraries were sequenced on Illumina HiSeq 2000 with 100+100 nt paired-end reads after adapter ligation with NEBNext reagents. Mother and child libraries were prepared a month apart and sequenced in separate runs to prevent cross-contamination. Each donor had between about 450,000 and 2,100,000 distinct TCR beta clonotypes identified. Naive TCR beta clonotypes were estimated from low-frequency clonotypes matched to each donor's FACS-determined naive share, without sorting.

Material for sequencing was blood. This TCR came from a boy aged 5 to 17 in good health. The V and J genes are TRBV20-1 and TRBJ2-7, with a weak D call of TRBD1 (5 bases match). The CDR3 protein is CSARRGTENEQYF. The DNA is as follows: TGCAGTGCTAGAAGGGGCACCGAGAACGAGCAGTACTTC.